The sample holds many counts of the clone carrying this T cell receptor beta chain. This record belongs to a study of early T cells in non-severe SARS-CoV-2 infection. Study-wide context: Chains were unpaired, as sequencing was done on bulk RNA from unsorted whole blood.

CDR1 MNHEY and CDR2 SVGAGI come from the germline V gene. CDR3 length equals 14 residues. The V and J ends lost 0 bases and 6 bases respectively, with 11 bases between them. Each CDR3 protein is one row after TCRdb ran MiXCR on the 5' RACE reads. This table holds roughly 30,000 distinct CDR3 sequences, around 5% found once. V gene TRBV6-5 combines with J gene TRBJ1-1; D is undetermined. Sequenced: whole blood. This TCR came from an adult who was a healthcare worker with PCR-confirmed SARS-CoV-2 infection or an uninfected control (not recorded which). The CDR3, as DNA: TGTGCCAGCAGTTACTCGAACAGTAGACCTGAAGCTTTCTTT. It is translated as CASSYSNSRPEAFF.